One and the same sample provided the 17 T cell receptor beta chains below, sequenced in a study of shared clonotypes between healthy human individuals. Measured with immunoSEQ multiplex PCR; TCRdb has only the in-frame clones, and not every one. The repertoire has just over 2,000,000 clones, 95% of them found once; the top ten carry 0.1% to 0.15%. The specimen sequenced was naive CD4+ T cells sorted from blood. Subset defined: CD45RA+ positively selected. Source of these receptors: a man between 18 and 29 years old in good health.

This chain connects TRBV6-5 to TRBJ1-6, with D unclear. CDR1 and CDR2 (germline): MNHEY, SVGAGI. The CDR3 covers 14 residues. Trimming removed 5 bases from V and 7 bases from J, with 12 bases in between. CDR3 loop: CASSHQEPNSPLHF. CDR3 nucleotides: TGTGCCAGCAGTCATCAGGAGCCCAATTCACCCCTCCACTTT.

The gene calls are TRBV4-3 and TRBJ2-1; no reliable D call. This CDR3 is built from 12 residues. Trimming shortened V by 0 bases and J by 8 bases, and 5 bases separated the two germline ends. CDR1 and CDR2 (germline): LGHNA, YSLEER. The CDR3 bases are TGCGCCAGCAGCCAAGATGGCCATGAGCAGTTCTTC. The encoded protein is CASSQDGHEQFF.

The chain joins TRBV13 to TRBJ2-2; D remains unclear. V lost 0 bases to trimming and J lost 5 bases, with 16 bases between them. The CDR3 sequence is 17 residues long. From germline, CDR1 is PRHDT and CDR2 FYEKMQ (reference sequence). CDR3 DNA sequence: TGTGCCAGCAGCTTAGGCTCTTACGGGCCGGGTACCGGGGAGCTGTTTTTT. Translation: CASSLGSYGPGTGELFF.

On this clone itself: Other DNA sequences of this sample code for an identical CDR3. V usage is TRBV2 and J usage is TRBJ2-2, with TRBD1 matching 9 bases. CDR1 is SNHLY, CDR2 FYNNEI, per germline. V lost 6 bases, J lost 2 bases, and 4 bases stayed unmatched. The CDR3 extends over 15 amino acids. The CDR3 DNA sequence: TGTGCCAGCAGCGGGGACAGGGCTAACACCGGGGAGCTGTTTTTT. It codes for CASSGDRANTGELFF.

V usage is TRBV19 and J usage is TRBJ2-2; 8 bases are shared with TRBD1. Unmatched junction bases numbered 5, after V lost 4 bases and J lost 4 bases. Germline values: CDR1 LNHDA, CDR2 SQIVND (reference sequence). This CDR3 is 15 amino acids long. The CDR3 region has the DNA TGTGCCAGTAGTAAGAAGACAGGGGCCACCGGGGAGCTGTTTTTT. Translating it yields CASSKKTGATGELFF. The entire variable domain, with the rest obtained from reference TRBV19 and TRBJ2-2, is as follows: DGGITQSPKYLFRKEGQNVTLSCEQNLNHDAMYWYRQDPGQGLRLIYYSQIVNDFQKGDIAEGYSVSREKKESFPLTVTSAQKNPTAFYLCASSKKTGATGELFFGEGSRLTVL.

V is TRBV19 and J is TRBJ1-2; D is possibly TRBD1 (5 bases). V was pared by 0 bases and J by 6 bases, with 11 bases between. CDR1 and CDR2 from the germline V gene are LNHDA and SQIVND (reference sequence). CDR3 length equals 14 residues. The CDR3 loop is CASSIDQDINGYTF. For the CDR3, the DNA is TGTGCCAGTAGTATAGATCAGGACATAAATGGCTACACCTTC.

This chain connects TRBV18 to TRBJ2-5; 8 nucleotides agree with TRBD1. The CDR3 has 16 residues. V was pared by 3 bases and J by 7 bases, with 13 bases of the junction left unmatched. Germline CDR1 and CDR2: KGHSH and LQKENI. As DNA, the CDR3 is TGTGCCAGCTCACCTATTCAGGGGGCCCAAGATCGGACCCAGTACTTC. It is translated as CASSPIQGAQDRTQYF.

This chain connects TRBV7-3 to TRBJ2-1; a possible D gene is TRBD2 (5 bases). Germline loops: CDR1 SGHTA, CDR2 FQGTGA. Trimming removed 5 bases at V and 6 bases at J, with 14 bases between. The CDR3 covers 14 residues. The CDR3 here is CASSPPGFSNEQFF. The CDR3, as DNA: TGTGCCAGCAGCCCCCCGGGATTCAGCAATGAGCAGTTCTTC.

The J gene is TRBJ1-2, the V gene TRBV13, with 12 bases fitting TRBD1. This CDR3 spans 15 amino acids. CDR1 is PRHDT and CDR2 is FYEKMQ in the germline V gene (reference sequence). V lost 5 bases, J lost 7 bases, and 8 bases stayed unmatched. The CDR3 region is CASSQGQGALFGYTF. CDR3 nucleotide sequence: TGTGCCAGCAGCCAGGGACAGGGGGCTTTGTTTGGCTACACCTTC. The whole variable domain, filled in from reference TRBV13 and TRBJ1-2, reads AAGVIQSPRHLIKEKRETATLKCYPIPRHDTVYWYQQGPGQDPQFLISFYEKMQSDKGSIPDRFSAQQFSDYHSELNMSSLELGDSALYFCASSQGQGALFGYTFGSGTRLTVV.

The chain carries TRBV5-1 and TRBJ1-6; 7 nucleotides agree with TRBD1. Germline lookup yields CDR1 SGHRS and CDR2 YFSETQ. V dropped 4 bases and J dropped 8; count of bases not matched to a gene: 9. There are 15 residues in the CDR3. CDR3 DNA sequence: TGCGCCAGCAGCCGGGACAGCTCCCTCGATTCACCCCTCCACTTT. Translation gives CASSRDSSLDSPLHF.

V gene TRBV6-5 combines with J gene TRBJ2-3; 14 bases align to TRBD2. Per the germline V gene, CDR1 is MNHEY and CDR2 is SVGAGI. Trimming removed 6 bases from V and 12 bases from J; junction bases left unmatched: 8. The CDR3 consists of 14 residues. CDR3 in amino acids: CASSPGLAGGRQYF. For the CDR3, the DNA is TGTGCCAGCAGCCCTGGACTAGCGGGGGGCCGTCAGTATTTT.

The chain carries TRBV7-2 and TRBJ2-3; D unresolved. Germline V CDR1 and CDR2: SGHTA, FQGNSA. The CDR3 runs 16 residues. Trimming cost V 4 bases and J 0 bases, with 14 bases left between them. Written as DNA, the CDR3 is TGTGCCAGCAGCTCCCGGGTGAGCTTTAGCACAGATACGCAGTATTTT. Encoded protein: CASSSRVSFSTDTQYF.

This clone has only one observation. The V and J genes are TRBV5-1 and TRBJ2-1, with 10 bases lining up with TRBD2. The trim removed 5 bases at V and 6 bases at J, leaving 11 bases unmatched. This CDR3 is built from 16 residues. Per the germline V gene, CDR1 is SGHRS and CDR2 is YFSETQ. DNA of the CDR3: TGCGCCAGCAGTCACCCTGCTACTAGCGGGGCCAATGAGCAGTTCTTC. This translates into CASSHPATSGANEQFF.

The chain joins TRBV5-1 to TRBJ1-1, with a possible D match to TRBD1 (5 bases). Germline V gene sequence: CDR1 SGHRS, CDR2 YFSETQ. This CDR3 region has 16 residues. V gave up 3 bases and J gave up 1 base, with 16 bases separating them. CDR3 protein: CASSSGTQWENTEAFF. The CDR3 DNA reads TGCGCCAGCAGCTCCGGGACCCAGTGGGAGAACACTGAAGCTTTCTTT.

The rearrangement uses TRBV7-2 and TRBJ2-6; D is ambiguous. CDR1 is SGHTA, CDR2 FQGNSA, per germline. V was trimmed by 3 bases and J by 0 bases, leaving 6 bases between them. CDR3 length: 15 amino acids. The CDR3 loop is CASSFVTSGANVLTF. The CDR3 DNA reads TGTGCCAGCAGCTTTGTGACCTCTGGGGCCAACGTCCTGACTTTC.

On this clone itself: This sample also contains other DNA sequences that code for the same CDR3. CDR3 loop: CASSQGTGGTYEQYF. In nucleotides, the CDR3 is TGTGCCAGCTCACAAGGGACAGGGGGAACATACGAGCAGTACTTC. The gene calls are TRBV18 and TRBJ2-7, with 11 bases matching TRBD1. In germline, CDR1 is KGHSH, CDR2 LQKENI. This CDR3 region has 15 residues. Unmatched junction bases numbered 6, after V lost 4 bases and J lost 4 bases. The variable domain in full, with the rest retrieved from reference TRBV18 and TRBJ2-7, is NAGVMQNPRHLVRRRGQEARLRCSPMKGHSHVYWYRQLPEEGLKFMVYLQKENIIDESGMPKERFSAEFPKEGPSILRIQQVVRGDSAAYFCASSQGTGGTYEQYFGPGTRLTVT.

This clone is a singleton in its sample. In the same sample, other DNA sequences code for this CDR3. V is TRBV19 and J is TRBJ2-2; D gene uncertain. The CDR3 sequence is 14 residues long. Trimming removed 5 bases at V and 0 bases at J, with 7 bases between. The germline CDR1 and CDR2 sequences are LNHDA and SQIVND (reference sequence). The CDR3 protein is CASSRGPNTGELFF. In DNA form, the CDR3 reads TGTGCCAGTAGTCGCGGTCCGAACACCGGGGAGCTGTTTTTT.